These 17 T cell receptor beta chains came from one sample sequenced in a study of T cell responses to AZD1222 COVID-19 vaccine (dated by TCRdb to the early 2020s). Per the publication, the time point label means: baseline before first vaccination. Library preparation was by the immunoSEQ multiplex PCR assay. What TCRdb holds here is the immuneACCESS table cut down to in-frame rearrangements. Part of the clones is not present; checked against another copy, under half of the missing clones reflect an unresolved V gene, and the others are unexplained. Within this sample are fewer than 200,000 clones, with around nine tenths of them counted one time only. 1.5% to 2% of the sample is held by the ten biggest clonotypes. The sequencing here drew on peripheral blood, taken on day 0 of AZD1222 vaccination. The receptors were gathered from an adult in good health.

This clone was picked up a small number of times. The chain combines TRBV6-1 with TRBJ1-2, with no clear D. This CDR3 contains 13 residues. Germline V gene sequence: CDR1 MNHNS, CDR2 SASEGT. V lost 1 base and J lost 0, with 3 bases in between. CDR3 loop: CASSEVANYGYTF. CDR3 DNA sequence: TGTGCCAGCAGTGAAGTCGCTAACTATGGCTACACCTTC.

V and J are TRBV28 and TRBJ2-7, with 7 bases fitting TRBD1. V lost 4 bases to trimming and J lost 0 bases; unmatched junction nucleotides: 3. Germline CDR1 reads MDHEN; CDR2 reads SYDVKM. The CDR3 has 14 amino acids. CDR3 residues: CASSSGQSSYEQYV. CDR3 DNA: TGTGCCAGCAGTTCGGGACAGAGCTCCTACGAGCAGTACGTC.

This clone has a handful of counts. The chain joins TRBV7-9 to TRBJ1-4; D remains unclear. Trimming removed 1 base at V and 8 bases at J, with 14 bases between. Per the germline V gene, CDR1 is SEHNR and CDR2 is FQNEAQ (reference sequence). This CDR3 has 15 residues. The CDR3 sequence: CASSLVTGPGEKLFF. The DNA of the CDR3 is TGTGCCAGCAGCTTAGTTACGGGTCCAGGCGAAAAACTGTTTTTT.

This clone has only one observation. This rearrangement joins TRBV10-3 to TRBJ2-7, with no clear D. The CDR3 runs to 12 residues. V lost 0 bases and J 4 bases, leaving 4 bases between the germline ends. CDR1 is ENHRY and CDR2 is SYGVKD in the germline V gene. The CDR3: CAISESGYEQYV. The CDR3 DNA is TGTGCCATCAGTGAGTCGGGGTACGAGCAGTACGTC.

The V and J genes are TRBV30 and TRBJ1-6; no reliable D call. Germline values: CDR1 GTSNPN, CDR2 SVGIG (reference sequence). V was cut by 2 bases and J by 7 bases, with 6 bases left in between. The CDR3 has 12 amino acids. The CDR3 spells CAWSSRNSPLHF. The CDR3 DNA is TGTGCCTGGAGTTCAAGGAATTCACCCCTCCACTTT.

The chain is built from TRBV4-1 and TRBJ1-1; the D is unclear. Germline CDR1 reads MGHRA; CDR2 reads YSYEKL. V was clipped by 3 bases and J by 7 bases, with 12 bases between them. The CDR3 runs 13 residues. The CDR3 loop reads CASSHAAFGEAFF. The CDR3 DNA reads TGCGCCAGCAGCCATGCCGCTTTCGGTGAAGCTTTCTTT.

The genes are TRBV7-3 and TRBJ2-1; D may correspond to TRBD1 or TRBD2 (5 bases each). V dropped 3 bases and J dropped 7 bases, with 25 bases sitting between them. The CDR3 is 18 amino acids. The germline CDR1 and CDR2 sequences are SGHTA and FQGTGA. The CDR3 sequence is CASSLGRGRRFLRNEQFF. The CDR3 DNA follows: TGTGCCAGCAGCTTGGGGCGAGGGAGACGGTTTCTTCGGAATGAGCAGTTCTTC.

The chain is built from TRBV5-1 and TRBJ1-1, with D maybe TRBD1 (6 bases). V gave up 3 bases and J gave up 7 bases, with 16 bases separating them. The germline V gene has CDR1 SGHRS and CDR2 YFSETQ. The CDR3 sequence is 14 residues long. The DNA of the CDR3 is TGCGCCAGCAGCTCCGGGGGGGCGGGCGGTGAAGCTTTCTTT. This gives the protein CASSSGGAGGEAFF.

The chain couples TRBV9 to TRBJ2-5; TRBD1 is a possible D gene (6 bases). Deletions cut 3 bases from V and 4 bases from J, with 13 bases between. The CDR3 consists of 14 residues. Germline V lookup: CDR1 SGDLS, CDR2 YYNGEE. This CDR3 is CASSEVQGRETQYF. CDR3 nucleotide sequence: TGTGCCAGCAGCGAAGTACAGGGTCGAGAGACCCAGTACTTC.

J is TRBJ1-4 and V is TRBV7-8, with no clear D. Trimming cost V 1 base and J 4 bases, with 16 bases left between them. CDR3 size: 17 residues. CDR1 and CDR2 from the germline V gene are SGHVS and FQNEAQ. The CDR3 DNA reads as TGTGCCAGCAGCTTAGTCGTGCGGGGAAGTTTTAATGAAAAACTGTTTTTT. It is translated as CASSLVVRGSFNEKLFF. The full variable domain, its missing parts supplied by reference TRBV7-8 and TRBJ1-4, is GAGVSQSPRYKVAKRGQDVALRCDPISGHVSLFWYQQALGQGPEFLTYFQNEAQLDKSGLPSDRFFAERPEGSVSTLKIQRTQQEDSAVYLCASSLVVRGSFNEKLFFGSGTQLSVL.

The V and J genes are TRBV30 and TRBJ1-5; unclear D gene. This CDR3 spans 13 amino acids. Germline V gene lookup returns CDR1 GTSNPN and CDR2 SVGIG (reference sequence). V shed 0 bases and J shed 5 bases, with 8 bases lying between them. The CDR3 is CAWSVGGDQPQHF. CDR3 coding DNA: TGTGCCTGGAGTGTAGGCGGGGATCAGCCCCAGCATTTT.

The chain carries TRBV28 and TRBJ2-7; D is unclear. Trimming removed 5 bases from V and 0 bases from J, with 2 bases in between. CDR1 MDHEN and CDR2 SYDVKM come from the germline V gene. This CDR3 has 11 residues. This chain's CDR3 is CASSHSYEQYF. The CDR3 bases are TGTGCCAGCAGTCACTCCTACGAGCAGTACTTC.

The V call is TRBV28, the J call TRBJ1-3; a possible D gene is TRBD1 (6 bases). Trimming left V 2 bases short and J 0 bases short, with 14 bases between. The CDR3 is 17 residues long. The germline V gene has CDR1 MDHEN and CDR2 SYDVKM. The CDR3 region is CASSLPDRFTSGNTIYF. The DNA of the CDR3 is TGTGCCAGCAGTTTACCCGACAGGTTTACCTCTGGAAACACCATATATTTT.

This chain links TRBV9 with TRBJ1-5; D gene unclear. The CDR3 consists of 15 residues. The V gene's germline CDR1 is SGDLS and CDR2 YYNGEE. The V end was cut by 4 bases, the J end by 3 bases, with 14 bases between. This CDR3 reads CASSPGGLNNQPQHF. For the CDR3, the DNA is TGTGCCAGCAGCCCAGGTGGCTTGAACAATCAGCCCCAGCATTTT.

This clone was detected only once. The chain recombines TRBV7-9 with TRBJ1-3; no firm D call. V lost 5 bases and J lost 8, with 7 bases in between. Germline CDR1 SEHNR, CDR2 FQNEAQ (reference sequence). This CDR3 has 11 residues. The CDR3 region is CASSAGDTIYF. In DNA form, the CDR3 reads TGTGCCAGCAGCGCGGGAGACACCATATATTTT.

The chain links TRBV2 to TRBJ1-6; 7 nucleotides line up with TRBD1. CDR3 size: 13 residues. The germline gives CDR1 SNHLY, CDR2 FYNNEI. V trimming: 4 bases; J trimming: 7 bases; junction bases outside the gene matches: 1. The CDR3 is CASSGDRNSPLHF. DNA of the CDR3: TGTGCCAGCAGTGGGGACAGAAATTCACCCCTCCACTTT.

V gene TRBV27 combines with J gene TRBJ1-6; D remains ambiguous. CDR1 is MNHEY and CDR2 is SMNVEV in the germline V gene (reference sequence). The V and J ends lost 6 bases and 3 bases respectively, with 6 bases between them. The CDR3 sequence is 13 residues long. The CDR3: CASSRDYNSPLHF. The CDR3 DNA reads as TGTGCCAGCAGCCGGGACTATAATTCACCCCTCCACTTT.